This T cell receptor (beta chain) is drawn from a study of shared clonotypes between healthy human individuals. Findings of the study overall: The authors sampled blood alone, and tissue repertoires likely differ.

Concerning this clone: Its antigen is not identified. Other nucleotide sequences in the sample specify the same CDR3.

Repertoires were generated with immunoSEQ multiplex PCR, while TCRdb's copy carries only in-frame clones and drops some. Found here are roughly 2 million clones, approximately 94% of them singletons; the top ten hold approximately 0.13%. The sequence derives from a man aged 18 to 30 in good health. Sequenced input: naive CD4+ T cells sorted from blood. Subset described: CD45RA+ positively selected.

The CDR3 is CASSLAGGETQYF. CDR3 in DNA: TGTGCCAGCAGCTTAGCCGGAGGAGAGACCCAGTACTTC. The V call is TRBV7-9, the J call TRBJ2-5; the D gene is possibly TRBD2 (5 bases). This CDR3 spans 13 amino acids. V lost 0 bases and J lost 4, with 6 bases in between. From germline, CDR1 is SEHNR and CDR2 FQNEAQ (reference sequence).